The sequence of this TCR beta chain was determined in a study of regulatory T cells in long-lasting Graves disease. The authors built TCR beta libraries using iRepertoire HTBI primers and Arm-PCR of CDR3 regions. One entry per CDR3 protein, called by TCRdb with MiXCR from the multiplex PCR reads. The data hold approximately 400,000 distinct CDR3 sequences, with under 15% observed a single time. CDR1 is DFQATT and CDR2 is SNEGSKA in the germline V gene (reference sequence). The V end was cut by 0 bases, the J end by 0 bases, with 12 bases between. The CDR3 covers 16 residues. As for time point: newly diagnosed GD, antithyroid drugs for less than 3 months. Extracted PBMC RNA gave rise to the TCR library. This clonotype was seen ten or more times. This same sample was also taken into another study, of T cells in Graves' hyperthyroidism and ophthalmopathy. From that study: Uncontrolled infection, other autoimmune disease, pregnancy or lactation led to exclusion. Diagnoses were made from clinical symptoms, serum measures (thyroxine and TRAb), thyroid ultrasound and orbital computed tomography. The HTBI primer set was used in a first-round RT-PCR of the TCR CDR3. Model-based prediction identified ophthalmopathy a median roughly 6.1 months prior to its onset.

The V call is TRBV20-1, the J call TRBJ2-1; tentatively, D is TRBD1 (5 bases). This clonotype originated in a woman between 25 and 40 years old with Graves disease. The source was peripheral blood mononuclear cells (PBMCs), collected at new diagnosis, from a patient treated with antithyroid drugs. The CDR3 loop is CSAREDADNSYNEQFF. CDR3 nucleotides: TGCAGTGCTAGAGAAGATGCGGACAACTCCTACAATGAGCAGTTCTTC.